This TCR beta chain was documented in a study of blood T cells in healthy people across ages. Germline values: CDR1 LGHNA, CDR2 YSLEER. There are 13 residues in the CDR3. Trimming shortened V by 4 bases and J by 4 bases, and 10 bases separated the two germline ends. Isolation recovered at least 6 million PBMCs from every sample. With a J-beta primer mix and a sample-barcoded 5' primer, a second PCR ran about 6 to 11 cycles. TCRdb re-called the 5' RACE reads with MiXCR, one entry per CDR3 protein. The table includes about 570,000 distinct CDR3 sequences, 25% to 30% detected once. The sequenced sample was blood. This TCR was recovered from a woman aged 70-85 years in good health. This chain connects TRBV4-3 to TRBJ2-5; D unresolved. The CDR3 spells CASSPNKGETQYF. DNA for the CDR3: TGCGCCAGCAGCCCTAACAAGGGAGAGACCCAGTACTTC.